This entry is about one T cell receptor beta chain. No antigen is known for it. In germline, CDR1 is MDHEN, CDR2 SYDVKM. The CDR3 covers 15 residues. Trimming removed 5 bases from V and 4 bases from J, with 15 bases in between. The source of the sample is a study of glioma-infiltrating T cells. General study points: Tissue and blood shared very few CDR3 sequences. Non-neoplastic patients had below-expected tissue-blood divergence, while all gliomas exceeded expectation.

The iRepertoire nested amplicon-rescue multiplex PCR amplified TCR alpha and beta CDR3s from RNA. Via MiXCR, TCRdb re-called the multiplex PCR reads, giving one row per CDR3 protein. The sample has approximately 100,000 distinct CDR3 sequences, about 30% seen once. The sequence was collected from a human donor with low-grade glioma or glioblastoma, undergoing nonglioma brain surgery, or in good health (not recorded which). Sequencing input: glioma tissue, nonneoplastic brain tissue, or PBMCs (not recorded which). The V call is TRBV28, the J call TRBJ1-3; TRBD1 might be the D (5 bases). CDR3 coding DNA: TGTGCCAGCAGTAACCACGACGGGGCGGGAAACACCATATATTTT. Its translation: CASSNHDGAGNTIYF.